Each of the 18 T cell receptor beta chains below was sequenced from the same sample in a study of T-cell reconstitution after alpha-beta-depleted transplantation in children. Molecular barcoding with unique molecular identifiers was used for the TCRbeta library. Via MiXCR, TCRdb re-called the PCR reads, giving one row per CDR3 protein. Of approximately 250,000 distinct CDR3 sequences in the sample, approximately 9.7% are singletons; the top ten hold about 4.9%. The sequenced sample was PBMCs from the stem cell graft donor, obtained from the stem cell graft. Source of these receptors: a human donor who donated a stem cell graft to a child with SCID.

The CDR3 coding sequence is TGTGCCAGCTCACCATCAGGGTGGCCGAACACTGAAGCTTTCTTT. This gives the protein CASSPSGWPNTEAFF. V and J are TRBV18 and TRBJ1-1, with D perhaps TRBD1 (5 bases). Germline assignment: CDR1 KGHSH and CDR2 LQKENI. This CDR3 contains 15 residues. Trimming removed 2 bases at V and 1 base at J, with 11 bases between.

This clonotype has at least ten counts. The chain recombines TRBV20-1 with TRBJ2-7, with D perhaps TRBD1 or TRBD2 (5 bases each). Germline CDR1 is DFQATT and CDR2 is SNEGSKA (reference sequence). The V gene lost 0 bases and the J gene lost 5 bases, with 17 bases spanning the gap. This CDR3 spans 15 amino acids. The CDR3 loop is CSARDDRAGSHEQYF. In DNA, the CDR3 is TGCAGTGCTAGAGATGACCGAGCAGGGAGCCACGAGCAGTACTTC.

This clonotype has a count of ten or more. CDR3 DNA: TGTGCCACCAGTGACAGGGGGACTGGCAATCAGCCCCAGCATTTT. It translates to CATSDRGTGNQPQHF. The V call is TRBV24-1, the J call TRBJ1-5, with 7 bases fitting TRBD1. The CDR3 is made up of 15 amino acids. Germline lookup yields CDR1 KGHDR and CDR2 SFDVKD. Trimming at V came to 4 bases and at J to 2 bases, leaving 4 bases not matched to a gene.

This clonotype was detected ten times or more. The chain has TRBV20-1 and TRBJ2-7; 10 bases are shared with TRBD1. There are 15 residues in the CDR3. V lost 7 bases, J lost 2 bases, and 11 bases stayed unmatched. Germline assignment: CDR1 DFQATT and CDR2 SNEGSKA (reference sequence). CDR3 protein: CSVLRDRGIPYEQYF. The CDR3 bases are TGCAGTGTTCTAAGGGACAGGGGAATCCCCTACGAGCAGTACTTC.

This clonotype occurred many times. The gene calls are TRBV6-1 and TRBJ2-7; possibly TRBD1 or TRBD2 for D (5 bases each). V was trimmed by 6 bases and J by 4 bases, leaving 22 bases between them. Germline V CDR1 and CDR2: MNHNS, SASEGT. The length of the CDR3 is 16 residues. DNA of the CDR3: TGTGCCAGCAGCTCCGAACGTCTTGGGACCGGGTACGAGCAGTACTTC. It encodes CASSSERLGTGYEQYF.

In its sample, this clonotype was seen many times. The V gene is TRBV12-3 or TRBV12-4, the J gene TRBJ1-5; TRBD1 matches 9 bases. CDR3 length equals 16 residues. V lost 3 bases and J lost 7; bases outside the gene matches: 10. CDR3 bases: TGTGCCAGCAGTTTGGAGCCCGGACAGGGGAGGCAGCCCCAGCATTTT. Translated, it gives CASSLEPGQGRQPQHF.

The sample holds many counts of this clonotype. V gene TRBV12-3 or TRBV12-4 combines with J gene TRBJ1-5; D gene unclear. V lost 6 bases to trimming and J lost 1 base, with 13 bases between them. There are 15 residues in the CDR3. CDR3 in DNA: TGTGCCAGCAGCTTCCAAGCGGGAAGCAATCAGCCCCAGCATTTT. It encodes CASSFQAGSNQPQHF.

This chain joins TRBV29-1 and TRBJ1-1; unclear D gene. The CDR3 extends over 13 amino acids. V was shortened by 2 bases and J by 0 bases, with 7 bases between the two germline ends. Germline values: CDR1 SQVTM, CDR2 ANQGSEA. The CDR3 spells CSVERLLNTEAFF. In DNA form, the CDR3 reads TGCAGCGTTGAAAGGCTCCTGAACACTGAAGCTTTCTTT.

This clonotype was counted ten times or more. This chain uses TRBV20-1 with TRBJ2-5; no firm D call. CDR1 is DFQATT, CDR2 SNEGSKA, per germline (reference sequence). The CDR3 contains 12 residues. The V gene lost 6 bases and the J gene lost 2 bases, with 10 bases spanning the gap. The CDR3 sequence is CSATMSQETQYF. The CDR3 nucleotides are TGCAGTGCGACGATGTCACAAGAGACCCAGTACTTC.

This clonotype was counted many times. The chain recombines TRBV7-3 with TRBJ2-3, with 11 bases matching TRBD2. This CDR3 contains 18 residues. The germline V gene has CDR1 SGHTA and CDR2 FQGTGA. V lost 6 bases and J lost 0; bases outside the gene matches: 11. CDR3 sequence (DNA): TGTGCCAGCAGTACTAGCGGGGGTTATCCCTCTAGCACAGATACGCAGTATTTT. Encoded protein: CASSTSGGYPSSTDTQYF.

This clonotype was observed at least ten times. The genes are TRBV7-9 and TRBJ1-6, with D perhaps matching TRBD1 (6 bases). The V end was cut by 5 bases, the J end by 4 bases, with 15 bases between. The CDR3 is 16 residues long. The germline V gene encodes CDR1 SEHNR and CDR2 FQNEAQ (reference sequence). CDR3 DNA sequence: TGTGCCAGCAGCAAAGGGGGAGGCGAATATAATTCACCCCTCCACTTT. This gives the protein CASSKGGGEYNSPLHF.

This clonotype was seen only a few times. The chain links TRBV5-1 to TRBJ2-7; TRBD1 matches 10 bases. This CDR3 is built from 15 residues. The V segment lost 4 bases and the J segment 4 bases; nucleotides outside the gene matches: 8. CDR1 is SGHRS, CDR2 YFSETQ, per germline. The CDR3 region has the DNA TGCGCCAGCAGCCGCTACCGGGACAGGGGATACGAGCAGTACTTC. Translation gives CASSRYRDRGYEQYF.

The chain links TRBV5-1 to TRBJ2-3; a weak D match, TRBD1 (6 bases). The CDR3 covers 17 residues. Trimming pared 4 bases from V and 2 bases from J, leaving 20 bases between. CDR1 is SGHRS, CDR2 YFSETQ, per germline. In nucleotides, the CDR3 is TGCGCCAGCAGCCTCGGGACACCTAATCATCTCACAGATACGCAGTATTTT. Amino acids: CASSLGTPNHLTDTQYF.

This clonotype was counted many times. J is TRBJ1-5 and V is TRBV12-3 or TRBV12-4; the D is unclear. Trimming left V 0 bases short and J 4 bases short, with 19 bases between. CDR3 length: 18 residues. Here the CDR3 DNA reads TGTGCCAGCAGTTTAGCGCTGGGGTTGGGGTCGGCAAATCAGCCCCAGCATTTT. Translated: CASSLALGLGSANQPQHF.

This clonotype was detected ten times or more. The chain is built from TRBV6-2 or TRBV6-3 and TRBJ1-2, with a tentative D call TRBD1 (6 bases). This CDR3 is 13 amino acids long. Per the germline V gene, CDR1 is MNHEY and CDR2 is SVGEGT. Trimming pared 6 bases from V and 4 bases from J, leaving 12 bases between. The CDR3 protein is CASSRTVRYGYTF. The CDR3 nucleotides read TGTGCCAGCAGCCGGACAGTTCGCTATGGCTACACCTTC.

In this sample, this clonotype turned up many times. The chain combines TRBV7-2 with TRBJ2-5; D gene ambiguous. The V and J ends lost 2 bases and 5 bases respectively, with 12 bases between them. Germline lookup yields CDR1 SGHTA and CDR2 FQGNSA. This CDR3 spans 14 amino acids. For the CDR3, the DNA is TGTGCCAGCAGCTTAATGGGCACCACGGAGACCCAGTACTTC. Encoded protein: CASSLMGTTETQYF. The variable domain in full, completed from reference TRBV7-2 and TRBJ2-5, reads GAGVSQSPSNKVTEKGKDVELRCDPISGHTALYWYRQSLGQGLEFLIYFQGNSAPDKSGLPSDRFSAERTGGSVSTLTIQRTQQEDSAVYLCASSLMGTTETQYFGPGTRLLVL.

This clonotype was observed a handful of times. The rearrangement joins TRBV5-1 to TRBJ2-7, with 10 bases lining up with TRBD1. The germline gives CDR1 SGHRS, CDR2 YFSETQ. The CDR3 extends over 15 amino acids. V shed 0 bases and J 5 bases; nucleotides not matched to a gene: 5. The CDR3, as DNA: TGCGCCAGCAGCTTGGGAGGGACAGGGGCGAACGAGCAGTACTTC. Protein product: CASSLGGTGANEQYF.

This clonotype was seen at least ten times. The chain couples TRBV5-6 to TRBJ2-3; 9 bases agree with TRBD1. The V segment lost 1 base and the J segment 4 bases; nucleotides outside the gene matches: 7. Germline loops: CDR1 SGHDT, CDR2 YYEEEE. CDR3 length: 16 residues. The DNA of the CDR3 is TGTGCCAGCAGCTTGTGGGACAGGGATTCGGCAGATACGCAGTATTTT. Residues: CASSLWDRDSADTQYF. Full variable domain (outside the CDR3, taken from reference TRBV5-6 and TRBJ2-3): DAGVTQSPTHLIKTRGQQVTLRCSPKSGHDTVSWYQQALGQGPQFIFQYYEEEERQRGNFPDRFSGHQFPNYSSELNVNALLLGDSALYLCASSLWDRDSADTQYFGPGTRLTVL.